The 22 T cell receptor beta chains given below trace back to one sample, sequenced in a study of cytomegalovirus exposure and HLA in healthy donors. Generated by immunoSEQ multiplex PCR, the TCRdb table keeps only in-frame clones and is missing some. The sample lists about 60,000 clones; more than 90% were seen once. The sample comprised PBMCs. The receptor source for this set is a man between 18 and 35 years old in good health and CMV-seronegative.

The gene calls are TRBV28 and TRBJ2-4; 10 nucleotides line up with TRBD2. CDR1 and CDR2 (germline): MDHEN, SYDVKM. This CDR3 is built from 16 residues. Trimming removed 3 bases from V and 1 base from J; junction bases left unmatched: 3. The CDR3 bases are TGTGCCAGCAGTTTTCCTAGCGGGAGTGCCAAAAACATTCAGTACTTC. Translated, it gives CASSFPSGSAKNIQYF.

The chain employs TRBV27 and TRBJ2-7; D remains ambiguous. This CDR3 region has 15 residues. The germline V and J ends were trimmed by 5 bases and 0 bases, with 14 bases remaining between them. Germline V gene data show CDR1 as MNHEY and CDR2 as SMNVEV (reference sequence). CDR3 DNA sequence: TGTGCCAGCAGTCTCTACTTCGATAGCTCCTACGAGCAGTACTTC. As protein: CASSLYFDSSYEQYF.

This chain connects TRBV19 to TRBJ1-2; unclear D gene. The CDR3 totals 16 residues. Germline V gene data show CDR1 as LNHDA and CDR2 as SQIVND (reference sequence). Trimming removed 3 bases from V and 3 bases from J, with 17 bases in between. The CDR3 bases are TGTGCCAGTAGTATTAGCCACTTCTCCCAATACTATGGCTACACCTTC. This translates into CASSISHFSQYYGYTF.

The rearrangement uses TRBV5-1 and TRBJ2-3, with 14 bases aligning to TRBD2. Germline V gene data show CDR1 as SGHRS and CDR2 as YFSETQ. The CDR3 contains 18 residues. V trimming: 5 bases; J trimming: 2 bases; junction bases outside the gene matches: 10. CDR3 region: CASRSTTSGRGTTDTQYF. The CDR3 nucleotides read TGCGCCAGCAGATCAACGACTAGCGGGAGGGGAACCACAGATACGCAGTATTTT.

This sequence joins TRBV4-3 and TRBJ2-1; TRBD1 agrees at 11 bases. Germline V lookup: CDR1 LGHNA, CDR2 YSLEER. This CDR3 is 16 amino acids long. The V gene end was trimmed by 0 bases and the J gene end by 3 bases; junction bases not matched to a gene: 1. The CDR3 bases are TGCGCCAGCAGCCAAGATGGGACAGGGGGCTACAATGAGCAGTTCTTC. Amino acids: CASSQDGTGGYNEQFF.

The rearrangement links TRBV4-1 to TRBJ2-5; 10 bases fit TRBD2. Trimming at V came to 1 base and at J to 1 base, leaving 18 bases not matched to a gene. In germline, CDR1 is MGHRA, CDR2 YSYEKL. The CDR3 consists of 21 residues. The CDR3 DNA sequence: TGCGCCAGCAGCCAAGGTGGACTAGCGGCGGAGGTGTACCCCTTCCAAGAGACCCAGTACTTC. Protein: CASSQGGLAAEVYPFQETQYF.

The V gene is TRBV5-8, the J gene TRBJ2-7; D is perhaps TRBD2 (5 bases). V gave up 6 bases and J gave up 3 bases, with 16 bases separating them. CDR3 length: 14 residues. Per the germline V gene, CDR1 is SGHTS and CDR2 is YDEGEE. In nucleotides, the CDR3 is TGTGCCAGCACCCTCCTGTTCAGCGGCTACGAGCAGTACTTC. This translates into CASTLLFSGYEQYF.

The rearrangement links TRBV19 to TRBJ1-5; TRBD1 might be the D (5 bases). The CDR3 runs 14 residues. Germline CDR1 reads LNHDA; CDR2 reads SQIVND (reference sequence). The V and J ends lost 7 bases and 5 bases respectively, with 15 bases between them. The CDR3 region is CASTQDNSYQPQHF. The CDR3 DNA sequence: TGTGCCAGTACCCAGGACAATTCCTATCAGCCCCAGCATTTT.

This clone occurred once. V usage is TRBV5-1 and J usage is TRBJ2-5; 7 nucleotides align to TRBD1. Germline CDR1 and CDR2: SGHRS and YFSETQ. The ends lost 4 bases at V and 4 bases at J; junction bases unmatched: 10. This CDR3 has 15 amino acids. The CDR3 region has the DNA TGCGCCAGCAGCCCAGGTAGGGCAGGGGGAGAGACCCAGTACTTC. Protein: CASSPGRAGGETQYF.

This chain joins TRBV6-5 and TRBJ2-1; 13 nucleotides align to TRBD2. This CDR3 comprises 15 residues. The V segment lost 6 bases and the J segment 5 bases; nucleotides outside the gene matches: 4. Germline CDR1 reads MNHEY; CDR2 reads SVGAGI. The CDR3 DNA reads TGTGCCAGCAGCTCCGGGACTAGCGGGAACAATGAGCAGTTCTTC. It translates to CASSSGTSGNNEQFF.

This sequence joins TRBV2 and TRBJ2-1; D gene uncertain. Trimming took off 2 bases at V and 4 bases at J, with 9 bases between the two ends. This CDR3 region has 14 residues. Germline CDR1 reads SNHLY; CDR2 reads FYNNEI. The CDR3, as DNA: TGTGCCAGCAGTGAACTAGGAACTTACAATGAGCAGTTCTTC. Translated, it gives CASSELGTYNEQFF.

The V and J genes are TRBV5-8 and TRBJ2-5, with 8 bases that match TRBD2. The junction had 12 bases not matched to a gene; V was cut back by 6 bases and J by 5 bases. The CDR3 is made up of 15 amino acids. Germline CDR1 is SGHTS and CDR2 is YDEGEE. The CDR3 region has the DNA TGTGCCAGCAACCAACTAGCGGAAAAGTTTGAGACCCAGTACTTC. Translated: CASNQLAEKFETQYF.

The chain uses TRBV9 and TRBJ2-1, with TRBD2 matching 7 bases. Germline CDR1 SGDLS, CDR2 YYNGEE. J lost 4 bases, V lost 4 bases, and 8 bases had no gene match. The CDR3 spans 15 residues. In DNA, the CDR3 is TGTGCCAGCAGCACCGAAGGGGACTATTACAATGAGCAGTTCTTC. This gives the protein CASSTEGDYYNEQFF.

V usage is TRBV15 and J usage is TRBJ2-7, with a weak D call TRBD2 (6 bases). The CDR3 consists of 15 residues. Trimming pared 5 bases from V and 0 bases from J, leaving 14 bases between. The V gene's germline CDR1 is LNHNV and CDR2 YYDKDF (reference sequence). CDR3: CATSGLGTDSYEQYF. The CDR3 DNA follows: TGTGCCACCAGCGGGCTCGGGACTGACTCCTACGAGCAGTACTTC.

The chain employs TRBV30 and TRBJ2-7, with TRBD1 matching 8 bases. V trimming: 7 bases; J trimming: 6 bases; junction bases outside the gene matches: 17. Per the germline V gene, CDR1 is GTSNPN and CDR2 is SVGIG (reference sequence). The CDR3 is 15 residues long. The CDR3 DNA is TGTGCCTTCTTACCAGGGACAGGCCAAATGGGCGAGCAGTACTTC. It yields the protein CAFLPGTGQMGEQYF.

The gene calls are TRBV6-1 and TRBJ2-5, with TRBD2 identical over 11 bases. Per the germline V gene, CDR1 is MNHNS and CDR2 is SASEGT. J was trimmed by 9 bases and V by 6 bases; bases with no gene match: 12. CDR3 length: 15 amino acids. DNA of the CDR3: TGTGCCAGCAGGGCCGGGACTAGCGGCCGAGGGGCCCAGTACTTC. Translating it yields CASRAGTSGRGAQYF.

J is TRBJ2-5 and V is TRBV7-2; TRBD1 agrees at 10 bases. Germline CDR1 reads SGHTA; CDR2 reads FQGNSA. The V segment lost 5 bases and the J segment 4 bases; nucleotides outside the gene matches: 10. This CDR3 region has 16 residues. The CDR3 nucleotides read TGTGCCAGCAGCACGACAGGGGGCTCGGTGGTAGAGACCCAGTACTTC. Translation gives CASSTTGGSVVETQYF.

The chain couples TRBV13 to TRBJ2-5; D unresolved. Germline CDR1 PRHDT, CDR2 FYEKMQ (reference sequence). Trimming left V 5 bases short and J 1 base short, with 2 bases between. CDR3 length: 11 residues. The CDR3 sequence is CASSLQETQYF. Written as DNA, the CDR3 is TGTGCCAGCAGCCTCCAAGAGACCCAGTACTTC.

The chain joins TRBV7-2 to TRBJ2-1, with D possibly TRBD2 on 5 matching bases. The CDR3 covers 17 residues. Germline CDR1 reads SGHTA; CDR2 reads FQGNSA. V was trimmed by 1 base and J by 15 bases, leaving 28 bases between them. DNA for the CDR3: TGTGCCAGCAGCTTAGAAGGTGCCCGGATCCCCCGGGGTGTTCGGTTCTTC. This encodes CASSLEGARIPRGVRFF.

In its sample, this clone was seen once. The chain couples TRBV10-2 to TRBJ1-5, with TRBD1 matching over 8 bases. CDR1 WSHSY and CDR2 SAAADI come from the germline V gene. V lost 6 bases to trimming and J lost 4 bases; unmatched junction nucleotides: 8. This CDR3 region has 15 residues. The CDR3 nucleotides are TGCGCCAGCAGGACTGACAGGGGACGGAATCAGCCCCAGCATTTT. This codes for CASRTDRGRNQPQHF.

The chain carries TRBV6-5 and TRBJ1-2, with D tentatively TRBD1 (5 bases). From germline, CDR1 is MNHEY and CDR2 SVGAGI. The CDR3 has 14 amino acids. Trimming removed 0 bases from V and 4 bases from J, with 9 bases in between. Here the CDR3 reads CASSYSRTFYGYTF. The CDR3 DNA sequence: TGTGCCAGCAGTTACTCGAGGACATTCTATGGCTACACCTTC.

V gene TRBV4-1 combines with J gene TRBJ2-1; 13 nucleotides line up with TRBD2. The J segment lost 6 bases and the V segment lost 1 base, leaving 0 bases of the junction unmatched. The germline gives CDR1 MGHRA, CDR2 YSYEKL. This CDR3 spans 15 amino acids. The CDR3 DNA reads TGCGCCAGCAGCCAAGGGACTAGCGGGAGCAATGAGCAGTTCTTC. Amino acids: CASSQGTSGSNEQFF.